These 3 T cell receptor beta chains were sequenced from one sample in a study of blood T cell repertoires in COVID-19. The protocol was immunoSEQ multiplex PCR, while the TCRdb copy is restricted to in-frame clones and leaves out a portion. Counted here are about 220,000 clones, 86% occurring once; the ten biggest clones make up less than 4.5%. Input material: PBMCs or T cells enriched from blood (not recorded which). These receptors were collected from a woman aged 40 to 50 with acute COVID-19.

The V and J genes are TRBV5-8 and TRBJ1-5; weak D call: TRBD1 (6 bases). V was pared by 1 base and J by 12 bases, with 17 bases between. Germline-derived CDR1 and CDR2 are SGHTS and YDEGEE. The CDR3 spans 14 residues. CDR3 nucleotide sequence: TGTGCCAGCAGCTTGTGGACAGCCTATAACCTCCAGCATTTT. Its protein product is CASSLWTAYNLQHF.

The genes are TRBV2 and TRBJ1-2; D remains unclear. CDR3 length: 15 amino acids. Trimming shortened V by 4 bases and J by 6 bases, and 18 bases separated the two germline ends. From germline, CDR1 is SNHLY and CDR2 FYNNEI. The CDR3 coding sequence is TGTGCCAGCAGTGGGCAGCGGTCATCGGGTCATGGCTACACCTTC. Amino acids: CASSGQRSSGHGYTF.

The chain carries TRBV15 and TRBJ2-5, with 10 bases that match TRBD1. V lost 8 bases, J lost 5 bases, and 17 bases stayed unmatched. The CDR3 sequence is 17 residues long. The germline V gene encodes CDR1 LNHNV and CDR2 YYDKDF (reference sequence). The CDR3 coding sequence is TGTGCCACCGGAGGACAGGGGGACGCCCTCTCTGCCGAGACCCAGTACTTC. Protein product: CATGGQGDALSAETQYF.